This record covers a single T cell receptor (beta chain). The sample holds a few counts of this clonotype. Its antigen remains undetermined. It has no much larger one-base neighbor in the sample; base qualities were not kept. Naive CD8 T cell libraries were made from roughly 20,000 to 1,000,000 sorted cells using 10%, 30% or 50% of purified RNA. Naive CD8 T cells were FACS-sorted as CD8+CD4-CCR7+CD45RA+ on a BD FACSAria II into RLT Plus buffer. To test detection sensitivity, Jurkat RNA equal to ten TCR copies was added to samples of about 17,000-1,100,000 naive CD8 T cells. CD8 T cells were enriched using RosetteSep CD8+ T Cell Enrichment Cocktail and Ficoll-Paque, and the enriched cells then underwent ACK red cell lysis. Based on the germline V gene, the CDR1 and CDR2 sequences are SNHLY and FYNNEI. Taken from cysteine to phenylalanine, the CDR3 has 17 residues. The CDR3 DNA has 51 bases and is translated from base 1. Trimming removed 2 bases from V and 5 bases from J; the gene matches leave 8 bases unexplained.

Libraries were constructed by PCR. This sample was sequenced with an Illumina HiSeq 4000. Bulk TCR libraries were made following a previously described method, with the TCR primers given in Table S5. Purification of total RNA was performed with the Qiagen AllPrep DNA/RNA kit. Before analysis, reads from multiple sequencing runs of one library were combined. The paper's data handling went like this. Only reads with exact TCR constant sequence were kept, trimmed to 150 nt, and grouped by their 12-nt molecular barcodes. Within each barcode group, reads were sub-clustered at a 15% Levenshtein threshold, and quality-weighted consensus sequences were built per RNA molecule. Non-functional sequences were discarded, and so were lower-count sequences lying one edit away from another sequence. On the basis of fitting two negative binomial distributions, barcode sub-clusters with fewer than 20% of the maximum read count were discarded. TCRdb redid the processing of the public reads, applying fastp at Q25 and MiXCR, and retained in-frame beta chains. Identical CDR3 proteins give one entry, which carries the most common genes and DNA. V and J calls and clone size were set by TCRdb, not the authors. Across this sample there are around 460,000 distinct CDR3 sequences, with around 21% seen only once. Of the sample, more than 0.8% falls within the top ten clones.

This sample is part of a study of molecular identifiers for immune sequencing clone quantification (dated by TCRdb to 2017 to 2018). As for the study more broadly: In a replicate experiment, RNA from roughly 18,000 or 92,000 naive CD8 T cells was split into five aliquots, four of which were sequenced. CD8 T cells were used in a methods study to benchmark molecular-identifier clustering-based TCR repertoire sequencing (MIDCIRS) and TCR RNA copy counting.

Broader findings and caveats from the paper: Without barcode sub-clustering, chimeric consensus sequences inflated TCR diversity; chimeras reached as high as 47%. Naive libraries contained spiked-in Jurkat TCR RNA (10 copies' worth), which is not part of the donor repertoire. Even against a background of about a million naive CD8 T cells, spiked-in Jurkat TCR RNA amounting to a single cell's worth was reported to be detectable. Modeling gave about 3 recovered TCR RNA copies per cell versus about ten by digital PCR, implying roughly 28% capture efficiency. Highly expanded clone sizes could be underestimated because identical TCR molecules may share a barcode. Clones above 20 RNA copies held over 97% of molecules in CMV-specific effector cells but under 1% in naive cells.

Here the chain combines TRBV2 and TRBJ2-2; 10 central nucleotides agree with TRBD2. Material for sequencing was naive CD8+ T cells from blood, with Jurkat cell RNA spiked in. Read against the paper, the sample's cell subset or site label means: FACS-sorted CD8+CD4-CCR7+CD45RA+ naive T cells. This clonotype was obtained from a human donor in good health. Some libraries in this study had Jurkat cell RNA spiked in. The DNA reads TGTGCCAGCAGTGAATTGCTAGCGGGAGCTGGGACCGGGGAGCTGTTTTTT. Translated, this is CASSELLAGAGTGELFF.